This T cell receptor (beta chain) emerged from a study of cytomegalovirus exposure and HLA in healthy donors. General study results and limits: A later analysis associated 16,000 or so TCR beta sequences with HLA alleles at a 0.05 false discovery rate.

A note on this clone: The target antigen is unknown.

The primer mix had 60 Vbeta and 13 Jbeta primers. TCRdb's copy holds only in-frame clones and misses some; the assay was immunoSEQ multiplex PCR. The table shows fewer than 150,000 clones, with about four fifths occurring only once. V lost 5 bases, J lost 0 bases, and 8 bases lay in between. Germline V gene data show CDR1 as SEHNR and CDR2 as FQNEAQ (reference sequence). The CDR3 is 15 amino acids. The source of this sequence is a man aged 35 to 55 in good health and CMV-seropositive. The sequenced sample was PBMCs. The chain has TRBV7-9 and TRBJ2-6; no clear D. CDR3 protein: CASSAHSSGANVLTF. The CDR3 DNA is TGTGCCAGCAGCGCGCACAGCTCTGGGGCCAACGTCCTGACTTTC.